This record covers a single TCR beta chain. Generated by immunoSEQ multiplex PCR, the TCRdb table keeps only in-frame clones and is missing some. The sample contains about 300,000 clones, more than 85% of which appear only once. This CDR3 has 13 amino acids. The V and J ends lost 3 bases and 2 bases respectively, with 7 bases between them. The germline CDR1 and CDR2 sequences are SGHRS and YFSETQ. This entry is derived from a study of blood T cell repertoires in COVID-19. Study-level background: Both acute and convalescent COVID-19 samples were obtained from the United States, Italy and Spain.

The sequencing input was peripheral blood. The V gene is TRBV5-1, the J gene TRBJ2-3; no clear D gene. The clonotype comes from a man in his 70s with acute or convalescent COVID-19. CDR3 nucleotide sequence: TGCGCCAGCAGCTCCGACTCCACAGATACGCAGTATTTT. Translation gives CASSSDSTDTQYF. Combining the CDR3 with reference TRBV5-1 and TRBJ2-3 gives the whole variable domain KAGVTQTPRYLIKTRGQQVTLSCSPISGHRSVSWYQQTPGQGLQFLFEYFSETQRNKGNFPGRFSGRQFSNSRSEMNVSTLELGDSALYLCASSSDSTDTQYFGPGTRLTVL.